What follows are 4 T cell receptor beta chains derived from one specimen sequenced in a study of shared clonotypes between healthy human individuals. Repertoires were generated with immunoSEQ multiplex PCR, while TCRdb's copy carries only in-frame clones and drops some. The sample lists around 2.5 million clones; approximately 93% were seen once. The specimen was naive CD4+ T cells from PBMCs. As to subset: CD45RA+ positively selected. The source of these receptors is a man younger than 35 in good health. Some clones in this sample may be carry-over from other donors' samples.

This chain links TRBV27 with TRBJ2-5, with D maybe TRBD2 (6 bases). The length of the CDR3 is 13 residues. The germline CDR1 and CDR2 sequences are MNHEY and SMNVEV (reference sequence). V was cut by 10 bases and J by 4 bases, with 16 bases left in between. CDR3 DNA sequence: TGTGCCATCGGGGGTATACGAGGAGAGACCCAGTACTTC. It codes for CAIGGIRGETQYF.

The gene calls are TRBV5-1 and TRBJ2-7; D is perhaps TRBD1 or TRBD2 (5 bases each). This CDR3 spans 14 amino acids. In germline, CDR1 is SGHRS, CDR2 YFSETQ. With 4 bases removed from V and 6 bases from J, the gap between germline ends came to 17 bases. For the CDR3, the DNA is TGCGCCAGCAGCACCGGGGCCCTAGGGAGCGAGCAGTACTTC. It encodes CASSTGALGSEQYF.

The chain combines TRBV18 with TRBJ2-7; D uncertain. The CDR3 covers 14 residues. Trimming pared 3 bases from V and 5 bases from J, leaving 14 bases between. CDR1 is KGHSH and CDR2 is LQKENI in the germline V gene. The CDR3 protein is CASSPTSVMNEQYF. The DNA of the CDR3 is TGTGCCAGCTCACCGACGTCGGTAATGAACGAGCAGTACTTC.

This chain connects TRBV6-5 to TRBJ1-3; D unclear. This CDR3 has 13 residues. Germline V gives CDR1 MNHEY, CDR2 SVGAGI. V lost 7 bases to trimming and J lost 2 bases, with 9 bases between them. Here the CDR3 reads CASTQPPGNTIYF. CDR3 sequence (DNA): TGTGCCAGCACCCAACCGCCTGGAAACACCATATATTTT.